This T cell receptor (beta chain) was captured by sequencing in a study of T cells in Graves' hyperthyroidism and ophthalmopathy (dated by TCRdb to about 2019). The study in broad terms: Peripheral blood samples were taken at the time of initial diagnosis, prior to any treatment. After blood sampling, hyperthyroidism patients were treated with methimazole at a starting dose of 30 mg daily, and ophthalmopathy patients were treated with high-dose intravenous methylprednisolone. To identify TCR V-J signatures that set the groups apart, the researchers used a discovery cohort of 90 to 100 patients, made up of 40 to 45 with Graves' ophthalmopathy and about 55 with stable Graves' hyperthyroidism. In addition, the study compared T-cell repertoires in thyroid tissue and in blood from about six Graves' hyperthyroidism patients. The roughly 91 discovery patients were randomly divided into training and test sets at a 7:3 ratio. Whether ophthalmopathy could be predicted prospectively was tested in an independent validation cohort made up of roughly 19 hyperthyroidism patients plus 17 patients who later progressed to ophthalmopathy. The paper describes TCR Vbeta CDR3 sequencing of 135 peripheral blood samples, made up of roughly 45 ophthalmopathy patients, around 78 hyperthyroidism patients and some 17 progressor patients. General study outcomes and caveats: No statistical method was used to set the sample size in advance, and investigators knew the group allocation. In validation, the model predicted progression to ophthalmopathy a median of around 6.5 months before onset, with over 55% sensitivity and just under 75% specificity. Most expanded thyroid clonotypes (frequency above 0.001) were also detected in blood, suggesting blood repertoires may reflect thyroid immune responses. Ophthalmopathy was separated from stable hyperthyroidism by a 13 V-J signature model, with about 86% sensitivity and roughly 81% specificity obtained in cross-validation and 80%/75% obtained in testing.

With respect to this clonotype: What this receptor recognizes is not known. It has no much larger one-base neighbor in the sample; base qualities were not kept.

The CDR3, cysteine through phenylalanine, is 14 amino acids long. The CDR3 DNA has 42 bases and is translated from base 1. Trimming takes 0 bases from V and 3 bases from J, and the germline ends sit 5 bases apart. The germline V gene supplies CDR1 SGHNT and CDR2 YENEEA. A patient counted as having stable Graves' hyperthyroidism if no progression to ophthalmopathy occurred over 18 months of follow-up. The hyperthyroidism patients were between 18 and 65 years old and newly diagnosed, with a disease duration of less than 2 months. Exclusion was applied to patients with uncontrolled infections, other autoimmune diseases, pregnancy or lactation. Diagnoses were based on clinical symptoms, serum thyroxine and TRAb, thyroid ultrasound and orbital computed tomography. Ficoll-Paque density gradient centrifugation was used to isolate PBMCs from about 10 ml of fresh peripheral blood. Trizol reagent was used to extract total RNA, and RNA quality was then checked on an Agilent 2100 Bioanalyzer.

The TCR beta CDR3 regions were amplified from RNA transcripts. For the first round of RT-PCR on the TCR CDR3, the HTBI primer set was used together with the Qiagen OneStep RT-PCR kit. Libraries were constructed in a second round of multiplex PCR, after which size selection and purification were performed. Paired-end sequencing of the libraries was performed with 100 bp reads on an Illumina HiSeq2000. For the original study's pipeline: Raw data were processed with SOAPnuke, discarding reads with adapters, uncalled bases, mean Phred below 15, or no exact constant-primer or identifier match. High-quality paired reads were merged with COPE v1.2.5, and unique nucleotide sequences were defined as clonotypes. MiTCR v1.1 was used to align clonotypes to the IMGT TRBV, TRBD and TRBJ reference segments. Only V-J combinations with frequency above 0.0001, covering approximately 99% of repertoires, were analysed. A TCS score was defined as the ratio of F50 (clonal expansion) to E x V (chaos), with BLOSUM62-based TCRdist applied between CDR3 peptides within each V-J. Welch's t-statistics and random forest reduced roughly 540 V-J features to roughly 13, which were used in a naive Bayes classifier (R e1071). Thyroid-blood repertoire similarity was quantified with the Morisita-Horn index. TCRdb reprocessed the public reads (quality trimming at Q25 with fastp, clone calling with MiXCR) and kept in-frame beta chains. Under each unique CDR3 protein, matching rows form one entry showing the most common genes and DNA. These V and J calls originate from TCRdb's pipeline instead of the authors' own analysis. The sample profile shows about 840,000 distinct CDR3 sequences; over 35% of them were found once. The ten most abundant clones make up 7% to 10% of the sample.

The V and J segments used are TRBV11-3 and TRBJ2-2; a confident D gene designation cannot be given. The receptor was isolated from a man aged 18 to 30 with Graves' hyperthyroidism. Sequences were obtained from blood. In nucleotide form, the sequence is TGTGCCAGCAGCTTAGATCCATACACCGGGGAGCTGTTTTTT. Translated, this gives CASSLDPYTGELFF.